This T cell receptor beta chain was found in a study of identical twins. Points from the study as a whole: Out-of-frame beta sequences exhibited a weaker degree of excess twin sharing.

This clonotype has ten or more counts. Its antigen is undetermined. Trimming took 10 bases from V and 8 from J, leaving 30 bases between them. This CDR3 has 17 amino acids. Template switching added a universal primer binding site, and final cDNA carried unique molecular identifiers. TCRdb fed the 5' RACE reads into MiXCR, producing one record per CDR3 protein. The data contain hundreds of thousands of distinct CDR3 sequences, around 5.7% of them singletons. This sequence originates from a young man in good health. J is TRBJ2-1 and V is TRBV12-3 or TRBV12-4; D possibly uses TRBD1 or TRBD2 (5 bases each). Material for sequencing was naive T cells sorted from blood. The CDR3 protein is CATRSGADFSNVDEQFF. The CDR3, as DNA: TGTGCCACCCGTAGTGGGGCGGACTTCTCCAATGTGGATGAGCAGTTCTTC.